The clone carrying this T cell receptor (beta chain) was seen a single time. Its antigen is as yet unknown. Germline CDR1 reads SGHAT; CDR2 reads FQDESV (reference sequence). The V end was cut by 6 bases, the J end by 7 bases, with 16 bases between. This CDR3 contains 13 residues. This record comes from a study of a mutant IDH1 vaccine in newly diagnosed glioma. Study summary: V12 took place at week 35, and V13 at week 47. Study results and limitations: Immune responses arising from the vaccine appeared in roughly 95% of patients.

Time point described: week 35, safety follow-up. It was 300 ug of mutant IDH1 20-mer peptide that made up each vaccine dose, given with topical imiquimod. This table comes from immunoSEQ multiplex PCR, and its TCRdb copy is limited to in-frame clones, with some not included. In the table there are roughly 60,000 clones, roughly 74% of which are singletons. The chain is built from TRBV11-1 and TRBJ2-7; perhaps TRBD1 as D (5 bases). Sequencing was performed on PBMCs, taken from a glioma patient whose treatment included an IDH1 peptide vaccine. The origin of this receptor is a man between 45 and 60 years old with glioma. For the CDR3, the DNA is TGTGCCAGCAGTTCGGACACCGGTTGGGAGCAGTACTTC. Its translation is CASSSDTGWEQYF.